The 27 T cell receptor beta chains presented below share a single source sample, sequenced in a study of blood T cells in healthy people across ages. Alongside a J-beta primer mix, a sample-barcoded 5' primer served in a second PCR lasting roughly 6 to 12 cycles. MiXCR, run by TCRdb on the 5' RACE reads, gives a single entry per CDR3 protein. The repertoire consists of 800,000 to 950,000 distinct CDR3 sequences, with under 35% occurring once and the leading ten covering roughly 10%. The same sample was also used in a study of T cells of mothers and their children.

Specimen: blood. Every receptor here comes from a woman between 40 and 50 years old in good health.

This chain links TRBV4-1 with TRBJ2-7, with no clear D. Germline CDR1 MGHRA, CDR2 YSYEKL. Trimming took off 0 bases at V and 1 base at J, with 13 bases between the two ends. CDR3 length: 16 residues. The CDR3 DNA follows: TGCGCCAGCAGCCAAGATCTGCGGAGCCCTTCCTACGAGCAGTACTTC. Its protein is CASSQDLRSPSYEQYF.

In its sample, this clonotype was seen once. The CDR3 here is CASSYSGTGYTEAFF. CDR3 nucleotide sequence: TGTGCCAGCAGTTACTCCGGGACAGGGTACACTGAAGCTTTCTTT. The chain joins TRBV6-5 to TRBJ1-1; 9 bases line up with TRBD1. CDR3 size: 15 residues. The junction had 2 bases not matched to a gene; V was cut back by 0 bases and J by 3 bases. Germline-derived CDR1 and CDR2 are MNHEY and SVGAGI.

This clonotype was recorded a few times. The rearrangement links TRBV7-2 to TRBJ2-3, with D possibly being TRBD1 (6 bases). V lost 5 bases and J lost 3, with 12 bases in between. The germline V gene encodes CDR1 SGHTA and CDR2 FQGNSA. The CDR3 consists of 14 residues. The CDR3 nucleotides are TGTACCAGCAGCCCACAGGGATGGACAGATACGCAGTATTTT. Translating gives CTSSPQGWTDTQYF.

This clonotype was counted at least ten times. At one boundary the junction diverges from the germline segment, which might be a read error. The V gene is TRBV5-1, the J gene TRBJ2-5; 7 bases fit TRBD2. The CDR3 is 14 amino acids. Per germline, CDR1 SGHRS and CDR2 YFSETQ. CDR3 sequence: CASSSGLVGETQYF. Here the CDR3 DNA reads TGTGCCAGCAGCTCAGGACTAGTGGGAGAGACCCAGTACTTC. Using reference TRBV5-1 and TRBJ2-5 for the parts outside the CDR3, the full variable domain is KAGVTQTPRYLIKTRGQQVTLSCSPISGHRSVSWYQQTPGQGLQFLFEYFSETQRNKGNFPGRFSGRQFSNSRSEMNVSTLELGDSALYLCASSSGLVGETQYFGPGTRLLVL.

This clonotype was detected once. The chain combines TRBV7-2 with TRBJ2-7, with 11 bases aligning to TRBD1. CDR3 size: 16 residues. The germline V gene encodes CDR1 SGHTA and CDR2 FQGNSA. The junction had 6 bases not matched to a gene; V was cut back by 5 bases and J by 0 bases. DNA of the CDR3: TGTGCCAGCAGCCGCGGGGGACAGGGGGGCTCCTACGAGCAGTACTTC. As protein: CASSRGGQGGSYEQYF.

This chain links TRBV4-3 with TRBJ2-7, with TRBD2 matching 7 bases. This CDR3 has 15 amino acids. Germline loops: CDR1 LGHNA, CDR2 YSLEER. The V gene end was trimmed by 2 bases and the J gene end by 2 bases; junction bases not matched to a gene: 6. CDR3 DNA: TGCGCCAGCAGCCAATTGACTAGCTCAGCCTACGAGCAGTACTTC. Protein: CASSQLTSSAYEQYF.

This clonotype was seen more than once but under ten times. The chain carries TRBV7-9 and TRBJ1-4; D is unclear. This CDR3 is 11 amino acids long. The ends were cut back, 3 bases at V and 15 bases at J, with 11 bases in the middle. Germline loops: CDR1 SEHNR, CDR2 FQNEAQ (reference sequence). The CDR3 DNA reads TGTGCCAGCAGCTTTCGCGATAGAATGTTTTTT. Residues: CASSFRDRMFF.

This clonotype was seen a handful of times. This chain connects TRBV7-2 to TRBJ2-5; D perhaps matches TRBD2 (6 bases). V was trimmed by 6 bases and J by 2 bases, leaving 10 bases between them. Germline CDR1 and CDR2: SGHTA and FQGNSA. CDR3 length: 13 amino acids. In DNA, the CDR3 is TGTGCCAGCAGGGGGGGACCGCAAGAGACCCAGTACTTC. This encodes CASRGGPQETQYF.

This clonotype was recorded a few times. V and J are TRBV12-3 or TRBV12-4 and TRBJ2-4; the match to TRBD1 covers 10 bases. CDR3 size: 17 residues. Trimming removed 4 bases from V and 7 bases from J; junction bases left unmatched: 13. CDR3 protein: CASSSHRTGGIRNIQYF. The CDR3 region has the DNA TGTGCCAGCAGTTCCCATCGGACAGGGGGGATAAGGAACATTCAGTACTTC.

On this clonotype itself: A much larger clone is a single base away; this may be a read error. V gene TRBV29-1 combines with J gene TRBJ2-1; TRBD1 aligns across 9 bases. From germline, CDR1 is SQVTM and CDR2 ANQGSEA. CDR3 size: 15 residues. The V segment lost 6 bases and the J segment 3 bases; nucleotides outside the gene matches: 9. CDR3 sequence (DNA): TGCAGCGTCGGATGGACAGGGGCCATCTACAATGAGCAGTTCTTC. The encoded protein is CSVGWTGAIYNEQFF.

The chain recombines TRBV30 with TRBJ1-1; possible D gene TRBD1, 6 bases. Trimming stripped 3 bases from V and 4 bases from J, with 12 bases between. Germline V gene data show CDR1 as GTSNPN and CDR2 as SVGIG (reference sequence). This CDR3 has 13 amino acids. This CDR3 reads CAWRQGMSTEAFF. The CDR3 nucleotides read TGTGCCTGGAGGCAGGGGATGAGCACTGAAGCTTTCTTT.

In its sample, this clonotype was seen many times. The CDR3 DNA is TGTGCCAGCAGTTACTCTACCATCTCCTACGAGCAGTACTTC. Translating gives CASSYSTISYEQYF. V is TRBV6-5 and J is TRBJ2-7; D is unclear. Germline V gene lookup returns CDR1 MNHEY and CDR2 SVGAGI. This CDR3 has 14 residues. V was cut by 0 bases and J by 0 bases, with 6 bases left in between.

This sequence joins TRBV7-2 and TRBJ2-3; 10 nucleotides line up with TRBD2. The ends lost 4 bases at V and 4 bases at J; junction bases unmatched: 11. Germline CDR1 SGHTA, CDR2 FQGNSA. The CDR3 covers 17 residues. This CDR3 is CASSSSLQSGGADTQYF. The CDR3 DNA reads as TGTGCCAGCAGCTCGTCCCTTCAGAGCGGGGGGGCAGATACGCAGTATTTT.

This clonotype was found a few times. CDR3 loop: CASSPLQAASPLHF. DNA of the CDR3: TGTGCCAGCAGCCCCCTCCAGGCCGCTTCACCCCTCCACTTT. The rearrangement links TRBV12-3 or TRBV12-4 to TRBJ1-6, with D unresolved. This CDR3 contains 14 residues. Trimming cost V 6 bases and J 9 bases, with 15 bases left between them.

This clonotype has at least ten counts. The chain couples TRBV29-1 to TRBJ2-1; tentatively, D is TRBD1 or TRBD2 (5 bases each). Germline-derived CDR1 and CDR2 are SQVTM and ANQGSEA. The CDR3 has 13 residues. Trimming cost V 1 base and J 8 bases, with 12 bases left between them. The CDR3 DNA is TGCAGCGTTGAAGCGGAAATGGGGGATGAGCAGTTCTTC. Residues: CSVEAEMGDEQFF.

Note on this clonotype: The junction differs from germline at one of its ends, possibly a read error. This chain links TRBV3-1 with TRBJ2-1; D possibly corresponds to TRBD2 (5 bases). From germline, CDR1 is LGHDT and CDR2 YNNKEL (reference sequence). CDR3 size: 14 residues. The DNA of the CDR3 is TGTGCCAGCAGCCAATCTAGCTCCTACAATGAGCAGTTCTTT. This encodes CASSQSSSYNEQFF.

This clonotype was picked up many times. V and J are TRBV6-1 and TRBJ1-1; D remains ambiguous. This CDR3 is 9 amino acids long. The V gene lost 5 bases and the J gene lost 8 bases, with 3 bases spanning the gap. Germline lookup yields CDR1 MNHNS and CDR2 SASEGT. The chain's CDR3 is CASSYEAFF. The CDR3 DNA is TGTGCCAGCAGTTACGAAGCTTTCTTT.

The chain recombines TRBV5-1 with TRBJ2-1; weak D call: TRBD2 (6 bases). The CDR3 contains 14 residues. The germline CDR1 and CDR2 sequences are SGHRS and YFSETQ. Trimming stripped 3 bases from V and 4 bases from J, with 11 bases between. For the CDR3, the DNA is TGCGCCAGCAGCTCGGGACTCCTTTACAATGAGCAGTTCTTC. It is translated as CASSSGLLYNEQFF.

The chain uses TRBV19 and TRBJ2-7; TRBD1 matches 7 bases. The V segment lost 3 bases and the J segment 1 base; nucleotides outside the gene matches: 6. Germline values: CDR1 LNHDA, CDR2 SQIVND (reference sequence). This CDR3 is 15 amino acids long. CDR3 nucleotides: TGTGCCAGTAGTATGTGGGACAGCCCTTCCTACGAGCAGTACTTC. It translates to CASSMWDSPSYEQYF.

In this sample, this clonotype turned up a few times. The chain combines TRBV12-3 or TRBV12-4 with TRBJ2-7, with 14 positions matching TRBD2. J gave up 0 bases and V 2 bases, and 12 bases lay outside the gene matches. The CDR3 extends over 20 amino acids. The CDR3 nucleotides read TGTGCCAGCAGTTTAATCCCCGGGACTAGCGGGGGAGGGAGCTCCTACGAGCAGTACTTC. Its translation is CASSLIPGTSGGGSSYEQYF.

The rearrangement uses TRBV19 and TRBJ2-1, with D tentatively TRBD2 (5 bases). The CDR3 contains 14 residues. Germline V gives CDR1 LNHDA, CDR2 SQIVND (reference sequence). Trimming left V 6 bases short and J 0 bases short, with 9 bases between. CDR3 nucleotide sequence: TGTGCCAGTAGGCGGGCTAGCTCCTACAATGAGCAGTTCTTC. Translated, it gives CASRRASSYNEQFF.

The rearrangement joins TRBV30 to TRBJ1-2; D gene unclear. Germline loops: CDR1 GTSNPN, CDR2 SVGIG (reference sequence). The CDR3 spans 13 residues. V dropped 2 bases and J dropped 5 bases, with 12 bases sitting between them. CDR3 sequence (DNA): TGTGCCTGGAGTCTCCCCGGAGCATATGGCTACACCTTC. It is translated as CAWSLPGAYGYTF.

This clonotype showed up many times. CDR3 amino acids: CSVQTGIGNEKLFF. In nucleotides, the CDR3 is TGCAGCGTCCAGACAGGGATCGGTAATGAAAAACTGTTTTTT. J is TRBJ1-4 and V is TRBV29-1, with 7 bases fitting TRBD1. CDR3 length equals 14 residues. The germline V gene has CDR1 SQVTM and CDR2 ANQGSEA. Trimming took 6 bases from V and 4 from J; bases not matched to a gene: 8.

This clonotype was observed a few times. The gene calls are TRBV5-1 and TRBJ2-7; D is uncertain. Germline values: CDR1 SGHRS, CDR2 YFSETQ. This CDR3 region has 15 residues. Deletions cut 0 bases from V and 0 bases from J, with 10 bases between. The CDR3 DNA reads as TGCGCCAGCAGCTTGGACAGAATAAACTCCTACGAGCAGTACTTC. Encoded protein: CASSLDRINSYEQYF.

In its sample, this clonotype was seen a few times. V is TRBV7-9 and J is TRBJ2-1, with no clear D. Deletions cut 8 bases from V and 7 bases from J, with 9 bases between. There are 11 residues in the CDR3. Germline CDR1 SEHNR, CDR2 FQNEAQ (reference sequence). The CDR3 DNA reads as TGTGCCAGCGAATATTCAAATGAGCAGTTCTTC. Its protein is CASEYSNEQFF.

Concerning this clonotype itself: Here the CDR3 omits its conserved ending phenylalanine or tryptophan, so a read error is the likely source. J is TRBJ1-1 and V is TRBV6-2 or TRBV6-3; D not certain. The CDR3 runs 9 residues. Germline CDR1 is MNHEY and CDR2 is SVGEGT. Trimming took off 8 bases at V and 5 bases at J, with 3 bases between the two ends. The CDR3 here is CASRTEAFL. The CDR3 nucleotides are TGTGCCAGCCGAACTGAAGCTTTCCTT.

This clonotype was counted only a few times. This chain connects TRBV14 to TRBJ1-2; TRBD1 matches at 8 bases. CDR1 SGHDN and CDR2 FVKESK come from the germline V gene. With 4 bases clipped from V and 3 bases from J, the junction kept 7 bases outside the gene matches. The CDR3 is 15 amino acids. CDR3 residues: CASSPGGTGYYGYTF. CDR3 sequence (DNA): TGTGCCAGCAGCCCCGGAGGGACAGGTTACTATGGCTACACCTTC.